This T cell receptor beta chain was sequenced in a study of cytomegalovirus exposure and HLA in healthy donors. The study sampled nominally healthy donors, though unrecorded immune exposures were likely. PCR employed 60 Vbeta and 13 Jbeta primers. Libraries were prepared by immunoSEQ multiplex PCR; TCRdb keeps only in-frame clonotypes and omits some of them. The specimen's table records about 160,000 clones. A remark on this clone: Its antigen is undetermined.

CDR1 is DFQATT, CDR2 SNEGSKA, per germline (reference sequence). V shed 6 bases and J shed 3 bases, with 9 bases lying between them. The CDR3 runs 11 residues. Regarding the study as a whole: Researchers reportedly found TCR beta sequences accurately predicted most subjects' HLA-A and HLA-B alleles. For TCR beta chains, V- and J-gene trimming was later linked to a missense DCLRE1C variant.

This clonotype was sampled from an older woman in good health and CMV-seronegative. V is TRBV20-1 and J is TRBJ2-7; a possible D gene is TRBD1 (5 bases). The sequenced sample was PBMCs. The CDR3 nucleotides are TGCAGTGCCCAGGGCGACTACGAGCAGTACTTC. Protein: CSAQGDYEQYF.